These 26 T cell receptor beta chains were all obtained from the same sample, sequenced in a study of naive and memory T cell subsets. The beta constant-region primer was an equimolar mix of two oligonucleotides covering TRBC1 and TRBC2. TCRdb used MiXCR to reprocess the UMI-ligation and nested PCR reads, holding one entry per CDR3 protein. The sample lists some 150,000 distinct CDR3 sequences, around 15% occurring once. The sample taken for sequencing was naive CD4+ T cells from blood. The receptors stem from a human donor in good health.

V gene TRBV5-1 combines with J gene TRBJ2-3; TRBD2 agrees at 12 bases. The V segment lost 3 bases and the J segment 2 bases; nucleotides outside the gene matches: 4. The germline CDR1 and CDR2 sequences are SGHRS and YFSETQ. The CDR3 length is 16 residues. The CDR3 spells CASSYGLAGTTDTQYF. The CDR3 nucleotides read TGCGCCAGCAGCTACGGACTAGCGGGGACCACAGATACGCAGTATTTT. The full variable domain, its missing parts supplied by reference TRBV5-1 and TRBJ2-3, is KAGVTQTPRYLIKTRGQQVTLSCSPISGHRSVSWYQQTPGQGLQFLFEYFSETQRNKGNFPGRFSGRQFSNSRSEMNVSTLELGDSALYLCASSYGLAGTTDTQYFGPGTRLTVL.

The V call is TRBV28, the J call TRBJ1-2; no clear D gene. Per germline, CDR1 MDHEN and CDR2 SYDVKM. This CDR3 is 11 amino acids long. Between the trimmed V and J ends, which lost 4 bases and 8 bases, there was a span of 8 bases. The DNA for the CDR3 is TGTGCCAGCAGTTCCATGATGGGCTACACCTTC. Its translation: CASSSMMGYTF.

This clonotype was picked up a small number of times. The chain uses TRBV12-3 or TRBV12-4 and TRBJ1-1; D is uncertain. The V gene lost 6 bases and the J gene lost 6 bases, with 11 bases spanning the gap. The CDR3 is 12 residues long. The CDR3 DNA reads TGTGCCAGCAGGTATACGGGCGCTGAAGCTTTCTTT. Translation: CASRYTGAEAFF.

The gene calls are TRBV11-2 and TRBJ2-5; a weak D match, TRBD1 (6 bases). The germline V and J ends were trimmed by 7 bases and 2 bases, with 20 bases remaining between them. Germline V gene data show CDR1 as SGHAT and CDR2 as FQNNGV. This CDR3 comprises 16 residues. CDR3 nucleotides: TGTGCCAGCACCCTCGGCTCGACAGGACGACAAGAGACCCAGTACTTC. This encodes CASTLGSTGRQETQYF.

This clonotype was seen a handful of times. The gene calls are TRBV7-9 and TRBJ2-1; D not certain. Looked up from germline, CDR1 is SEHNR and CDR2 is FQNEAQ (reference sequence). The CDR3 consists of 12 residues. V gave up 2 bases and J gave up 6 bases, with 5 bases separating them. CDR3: CASSLRRNEQFF. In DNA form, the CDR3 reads TGTGCCAGCAGCTTACGGCGCAATGAGCAGTTCTTC.

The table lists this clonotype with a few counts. In DNA form, the CDR3 reads TGTGCCAGCAGCCAGGCCCGAGGAACTGAAGCTTTCTTT. Protein product: CASSQARGTEAFF. The chain uses TRBV6-5 and TRBJ1-1; D gene uncertain. The CDR3 extends over 13 amino acids. CDR1 is MNHEY, CDR2 SVGAGI, per germline. Trimming left V 6 bases short and J 5 bases short, with 13 bases between.

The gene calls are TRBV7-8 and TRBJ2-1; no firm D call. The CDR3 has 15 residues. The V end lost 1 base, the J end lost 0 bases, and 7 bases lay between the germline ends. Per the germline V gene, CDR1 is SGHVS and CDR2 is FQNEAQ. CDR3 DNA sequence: TGTGCCAGCAGCTTAGAAGAGAGCTCCTACAATGAGCAGTTCTTC. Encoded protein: CASSLEESSYNEQFF. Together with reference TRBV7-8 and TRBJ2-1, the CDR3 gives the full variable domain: GAGVSQSPRYKVAKRGQDVALRCDPISGHVSLFWYQQALGQGPEFLTYFQNEAQLDKSGLPSDRFFAERPEGSVSTLKIQRTQQEDSAVYLCASSLEESSYNEQFFGPGTRLTVL.

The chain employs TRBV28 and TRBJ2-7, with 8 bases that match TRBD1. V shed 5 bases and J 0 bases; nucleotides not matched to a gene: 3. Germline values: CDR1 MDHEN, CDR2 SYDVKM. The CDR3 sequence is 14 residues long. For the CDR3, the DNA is TGTGCCAGCAGTGGGACAGGACGCTCCTACGAGCAGTACTTC. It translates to CASSGTGRSYEQYF.

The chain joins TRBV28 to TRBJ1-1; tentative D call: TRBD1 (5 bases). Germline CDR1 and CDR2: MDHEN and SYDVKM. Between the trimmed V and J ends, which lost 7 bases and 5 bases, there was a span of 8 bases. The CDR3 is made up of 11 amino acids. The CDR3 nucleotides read TGTGCCAGCAAGAAGGGGACTGAAGCTTTCTTT. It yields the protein CASKKGTEAFF.

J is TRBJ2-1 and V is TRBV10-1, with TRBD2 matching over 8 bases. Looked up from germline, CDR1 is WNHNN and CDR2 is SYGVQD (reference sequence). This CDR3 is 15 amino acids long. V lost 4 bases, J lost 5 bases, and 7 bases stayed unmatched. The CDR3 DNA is TGCGCCAGCAGTGGTCAGCGGGAGTTCGACAATGAGCAGTTCTTC. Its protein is CASSGQREFDNEQFF.

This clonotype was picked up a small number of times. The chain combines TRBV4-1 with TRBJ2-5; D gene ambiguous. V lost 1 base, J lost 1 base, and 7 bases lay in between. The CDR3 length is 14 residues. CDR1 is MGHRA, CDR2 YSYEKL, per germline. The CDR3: CASSQGALQETQYF. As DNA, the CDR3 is TGCGCCAGCAGCCAAGGGGCACTCCAAGAGACCCAGTACTTC.

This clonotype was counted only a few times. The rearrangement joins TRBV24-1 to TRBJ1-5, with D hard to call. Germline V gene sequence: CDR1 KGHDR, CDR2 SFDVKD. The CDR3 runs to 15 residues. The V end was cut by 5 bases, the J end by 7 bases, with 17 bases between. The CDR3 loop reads CATSAGDSPYQPQHF. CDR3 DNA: TGTGCCACCAGTGCAGGTGATTCGCCATACCAGCCCCAGCATTTT.

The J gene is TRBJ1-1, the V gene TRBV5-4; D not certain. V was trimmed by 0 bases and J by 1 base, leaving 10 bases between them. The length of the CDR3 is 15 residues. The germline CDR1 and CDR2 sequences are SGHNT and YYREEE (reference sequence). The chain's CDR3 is CASSLDSSGNTEAFF. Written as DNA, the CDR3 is TGTGCCAGCAGCTTGGATTCATCGGGGAACACTGAAGCTTTCTTT.

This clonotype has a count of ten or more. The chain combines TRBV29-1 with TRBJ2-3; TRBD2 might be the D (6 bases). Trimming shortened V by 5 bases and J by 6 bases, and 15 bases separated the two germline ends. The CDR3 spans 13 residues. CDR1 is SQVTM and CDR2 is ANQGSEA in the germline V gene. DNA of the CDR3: TGCAGCGTTATTGGGACTGTCACTGATACGCAGTATTTT. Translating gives CSVIGTVTDTQYF.

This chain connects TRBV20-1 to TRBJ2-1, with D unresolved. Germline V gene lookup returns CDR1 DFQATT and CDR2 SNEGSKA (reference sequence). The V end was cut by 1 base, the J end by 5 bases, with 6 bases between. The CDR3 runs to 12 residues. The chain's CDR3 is CSARVADNEQFF. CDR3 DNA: TGCAGTGCTAGAGTTGCTGACAATGAGCAGTTCTTC.

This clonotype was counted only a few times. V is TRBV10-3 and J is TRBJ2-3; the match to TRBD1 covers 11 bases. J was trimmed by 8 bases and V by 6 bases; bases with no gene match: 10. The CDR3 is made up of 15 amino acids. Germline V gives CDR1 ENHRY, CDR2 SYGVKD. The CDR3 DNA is TGTGCCATCAGATTGGGACAGGGGGAAGTGAGTACGCAGTATTTT. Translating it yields CAIRLGQGEVSTQYF.

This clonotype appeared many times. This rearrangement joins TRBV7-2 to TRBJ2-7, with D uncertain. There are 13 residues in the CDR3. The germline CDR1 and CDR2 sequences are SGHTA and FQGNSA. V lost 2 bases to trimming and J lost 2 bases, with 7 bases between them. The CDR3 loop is CASSLLTTYEQYF. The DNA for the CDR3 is TGTGCCAGCAGCTTATTAACGACCTACGAGCAGTACTTC.

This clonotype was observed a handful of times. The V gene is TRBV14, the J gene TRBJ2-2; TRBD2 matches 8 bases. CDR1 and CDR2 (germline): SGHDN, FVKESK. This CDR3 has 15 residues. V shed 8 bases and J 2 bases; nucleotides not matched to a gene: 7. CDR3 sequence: CASRDGRANTGELFF. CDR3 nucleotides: TGTGCCAGCCGGGACGGGAGGGCAAACACCGGGGAGCTGTTTTTT.

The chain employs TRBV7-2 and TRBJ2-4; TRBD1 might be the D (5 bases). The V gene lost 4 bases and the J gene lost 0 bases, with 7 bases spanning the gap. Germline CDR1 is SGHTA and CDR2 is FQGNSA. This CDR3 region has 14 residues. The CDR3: CASSSQGAKNIQYF. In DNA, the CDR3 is TGTGCCAGCAGCTCTCAGGGAGCCAAAAACATTCAGTACTTC. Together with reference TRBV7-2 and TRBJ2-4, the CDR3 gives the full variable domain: GAGVSQSPSNKVTEKGKDVELRCDPISGHTALYWYRQSLGQGLEFLIYFQGNSAPDKSGLPSDRFSAERTGGSVSTLTIQRTQQEDSAVYLCASSSQGAKNIQYFGAGTRLSVL.

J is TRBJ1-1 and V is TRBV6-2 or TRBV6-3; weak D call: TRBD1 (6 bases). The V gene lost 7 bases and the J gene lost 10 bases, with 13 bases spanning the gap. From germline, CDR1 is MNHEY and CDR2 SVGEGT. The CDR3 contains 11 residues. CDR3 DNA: TGTGCCAGCACCCAAACAGGGCGAGCTTTCTTT. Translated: CASTQTGRAFF.

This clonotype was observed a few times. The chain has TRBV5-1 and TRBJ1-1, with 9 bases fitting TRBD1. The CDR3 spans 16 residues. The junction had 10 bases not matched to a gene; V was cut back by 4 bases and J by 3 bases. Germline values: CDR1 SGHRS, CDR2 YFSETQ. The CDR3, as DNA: TGCGCCAGCAGCCCGATCTACAGGGGGCAAGACACTGAAGCTTTCTTT. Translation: CASSPIYRGQDTEAFF.

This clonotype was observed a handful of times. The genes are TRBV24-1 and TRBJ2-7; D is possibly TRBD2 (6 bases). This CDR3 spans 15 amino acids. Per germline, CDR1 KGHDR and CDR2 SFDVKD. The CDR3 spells CATGDPLSSSYEQYF. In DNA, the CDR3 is TGTGCTACGGGAGATCCACTCTCGAGCTCCTACGAGCAGTACTTC.

As DNA, the CDR3 is TGTGCCAGCAGTTTGCGGGGTTTCGACGAGCAGTACTTC. This gives the protein CASSLRGFDEQYF. This chain connects TRBV12-3 or TRBV12-4 to TRBJ2-7; a possible D gene is TRBD2 (6 bases). V was trimmed by 3 bases and J by 5 bases, leaving 11 bases between them. The CDR3 runs 13 residues.

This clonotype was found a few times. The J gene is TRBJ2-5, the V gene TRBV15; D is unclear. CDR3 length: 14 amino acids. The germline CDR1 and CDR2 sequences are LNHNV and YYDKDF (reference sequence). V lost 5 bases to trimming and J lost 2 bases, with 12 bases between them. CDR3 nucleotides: TGTGCCACCAGCCCCCGTTCCGCTCAAGAGACCCAGTACTTC. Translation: CATSPRSAQETQYF. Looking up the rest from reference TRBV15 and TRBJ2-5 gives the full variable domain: DAMVIQNPRYQVTQFGKPVTLSCSQTLNHNVMYWYQQKSSQAPKLLFHYYDKDFNNEADTPDNFQSRRPNTSFCFLDIRSPGLGDTAMYLCATSPRSAQETQYFGPGTRLLVL.

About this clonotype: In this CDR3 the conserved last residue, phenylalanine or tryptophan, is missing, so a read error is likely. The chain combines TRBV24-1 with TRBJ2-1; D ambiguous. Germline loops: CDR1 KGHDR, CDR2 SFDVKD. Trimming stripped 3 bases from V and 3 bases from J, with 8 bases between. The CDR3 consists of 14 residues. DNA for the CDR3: TGTGCCACCAGTGATCCGGACCACTACAATGAGCAGTTCCTC. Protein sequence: CATSDPDHYNEQFL.

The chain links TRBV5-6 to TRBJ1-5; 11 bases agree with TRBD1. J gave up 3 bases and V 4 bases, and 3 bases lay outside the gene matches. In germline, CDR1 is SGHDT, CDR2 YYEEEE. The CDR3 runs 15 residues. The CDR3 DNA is TGTGCCAGCAGCAGGGGACAGGGGGACAATCAGCCCCAGCATTTT. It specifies CASSRGQGDNQPQHF. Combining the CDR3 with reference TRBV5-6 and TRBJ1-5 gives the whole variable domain DAGVTQSPTHLIKTRGQQVTLRCSPKSGHDTVSWYQQALGQGPQFIFQYYEEEERQRGNFPDRFSGHQFPNYSSELNVNALLLGDSALYLCASSRGQGDNQPQHFGDGTRLSIL.